The clone carrying this T cell receptor beta chain was detected only once. The method was immunoSEQ multiplex PCR; TCRdb's version includes in-frame clones alone and lacks a portion of them. Seen here are about 70,000 clones, 91% observed once, and the top ten hold under 3%. This record belongs to a study of T cell changes during pregnancy in multiple sclerosis. After removal of 6 bases from V and 3 bases from J, the junction contained 3 bases not matched to a gene. CDR1 is LNHDA, CDR2 SQIVND, per germline (reference sequence). This CDR3 spans 13 amino acids. This TCR derives from a female donor with multiple sclerosis, enrolled in a pregnancy study. Source: peripheral blood, taken in the first trimester of pregnancy. The rearrangement links TRBV19 to TRBJ2-3; 7 nucleotides line up with TRBD1. The CDR3 loop reads CASRTQGTDTQYF. Here the CDR3 DNA reads TGTGCCAGTAGAACACAGGGGACAGATACGCAGTATTTT. The whole variable domain, remainder taken from reference TRBV19 and TRBJ2-3, is DGGITQSPKYLFRKEGQNVTLSCEQNLNHDAMYWYRQDPGQGLRLIYYSQIVNDFQKGDIAEGYSVSREKKESFPLTVTSAQKNPTAFYLCASRTQGTDTQYFGPGTRLTVL.